A selection of T cell receptor beta chains follows, all from one sample in a study of blood T cell repertoires in COVID-19. Produced via immunoSEQ multiplex PCR; TCRdb's table is partial and in-frame only. The sample lists roughly 230,000 clones, approximately 82% occurring once. Sequencing was carried out using peripheral blood. These receptors originate from a man aged 40-55 years with active or convalescent COVID-19. Both conserved end residues are part of each CDR3. Each record gives: J gene, D gene, clone size, V gene, CDR3 DNA, CDR3 protein. A D gene is named only where the DNA matches it firmly. Size values are once, few and many counts, or a class for expanded clones, and some rows have none.

J gene: TRBJ2-3; D gene: NA; clone size: NA; V gene: TRBV6-5; CDR3 DNA: TGTGCCAGCAGTTACTCGTCCGAGCATACGCAGTATTTT; CDR3 protein: CASSYSSEHTQYF
J gene: TRBJ2-7; D gene: TRBD1; clone size: NA; V gene: TRBV10-3; CDR3 DNA: TGTGCCACCCACCCTGGGACAGGGGACCACGAGCAGTACTTC; CDR3 protein: CATHPGTGDHEQYF
J gene: TRBJ1-1; D gene: TRBD1; clone size: once; V gene: TRBV25-1; CDR3 DNA: TGTGCCAGCAGGGACCTACAGGGGACTGAAGCTTTCTTT; CDR3 protein: CASRDLQGTEAFF
J gene: TRBJ2-1; D gene: TRBD1; clone size: NA; V gene: TRBV5-1; CDR3 DNA: TGCGCCAGCAGCTCCCCCGGACAGGGAACCTACAATGAGCAGTTCTTC; CDR3 protein: CASSSPGQGTYNEQFF
J gene: TRBJ2-6; D gene: NA; clone size: NA; V gene: TRBV4-2; CDR3 DNA: TGTGCCAGCAGCCAAGGACCTGGGACAACCTCTGGGGCCAACGTCCTGACTTTC; CDR3 protein: CASSQGPGTTSGANVLTF
J gene: TRBJ2-2; D gene: NA; clone size: NA; V gene: TRBV3-1/TRBV3-2; CDR3 DNA: TGTGCCAGCAGCCAAATCTTGACCGGGGAGCTGTTTTTT; CDR3 protein: CASSQILTGELFF
J gene: TRBJ1-6; D gene: NA; clone size: NA; V gene: TRBV11-3; CDR3 DNA: TGTGCCAGCAGCTTAATGACCGGAGTCTATAATTCACCCCTCCACTTT; CDR3 protein: CASSLMTGVYNSPLHF
J gene: TRBJ2-1; D gene: TRBD2; clone size: NA; V gene: TRBV7-2; CDR3 DNA: TGTGCCAGCAGCTTAGTCCGAGGACTAGATTACAATGAGCAGTTCTTC; CDR3 protein: CASSLVRGLDYNEQFF
J gene: TRBJ1-2; D gene: NA; clone size: NA; V gene: TRBV5-6; CDR3 DNA: TGTGCCAGCAGCTCCACAGGGAAGGATGGCTACACCTTC; CDR3 protein: CASSSTGKDGYTF
J gene: TRBJ2-2; D gene: NA; clone size: NA; V gene: TRBV5-1; CDR3 DNA: TGCGCCAGCAGCTTCGGGTCCGGGGAGCTGTTTTTT; CDR3 protein: CASSFGSGELFF
J gene: TRBJ1-2; D gene: TRBD1; clone size: few; V gene: TRBV6-5; CDR3 DNA: TGTGCCAGCAGTTATGAATTCAGGGGGCGCGATGGCTACACCTTC; CDR3 protein: CASSYEFRGRDGYTF
J gene: TRBJ1-3; D gene: NA; clone size: NA; V gene: TRBV7-6; CDR3 DNA: TGTGCCAGCAGCTTAGGTCAGAACTCTGGAAACACCATATATTTT; CDR3 protein: CASSLGQNSGNTIYF
J gene: TRBJ1-5; D gene: NA; clone size: NA; V gene: TRBV7-2; CDR3 DNA: TGTGCCAGCAGCTCCGACGGGATTAGCAATCAGCCCCAGCATTTT; CDR3 protein: CASSSDGISNQPQHF
J gene: TRBJ2-7; D gene: NA; clone size: NA; V gene: TRBV5-1; CDR3 DNA: TGCGCCAGCAGCTCAGACAGGACCCTAAGGAACGAGCAGTACTTC; CDR3 protein: CASSSDRTLRNEQYF
J gene: TRBJ1-5; D gene: TRBD1; clone size: NA; V gene: TRBV6-1; CDR3 DNA: TGTGCCAGCAGTGATCAGGGGGGTAGCAATCAGCCCCAGCATTTT; CDR3 protein: CASSDQGGSNQPQHF
J gene: TRBJ2-7; D gene: TRBD1; clone size: NA; V gene: TRBV28; CDR3 DNA: TGTGCCAGCAGTTTCCCGGACAGGTCCTACGAGCAGTACTTC; CDR3 protein: CASSFPDRSYEQYF
J gene: TRBJ1-1; D gene: NA; clone size: few; V gene: TRBV19; CDR3 DNA: TGTGCCAGTAGGGAGACAAGGGGAGAAGCTTTCTTT; CDR3 protein: CASRETRGEAFF
J gene: TRBJ2-4; D gene: TRBD2; clone size: once; V gene: TRBV4-1; CDR3 DNA: TGCGCCAGCAGCCAAGACCCTTTGGCCGGGGAGGGGTCCAAAAACATTCAGTACTTC; CDR3 protein: CASSQDPLAGEGSKNIQYF
J gene: TRBJ2-7; D gene: TRBD2; clone size: NA; V gene: TRBV3-1/TRBV3-2; CDR3 DNA: TGTGCCAGCAGCCACGTGGCGGGAGGGCCTTCCTACGAGCAGTACTTC; CDR3 protein: CASSHVAGGPSYEQYF
J gene: TRBJ2-1; D gene: TRBD1; clone size: once; V gene: TRBV7-6; CDR3 DNA: TGTGCCAGCAGCCCCACAGGGGGAAGGGGTAATGAGCAGTTCTTC; CDR3 protein: CASSPTGGRGNEQFF
J gene: TRBJ2-1; D gene: TRBD1; clone size: medium-sized; V gene: TRBV25-1; CDR3 DNA: TGTGCCAGCAGTGAAACAGGGGGCGCGATGAATGAGCAGTTCTTC; CDR3 protein: CASSETGGAMNEQFF
J gene: TRBJ2-3; D gene: NA; clone size: NA; V gene: TRBV5-1; CDR3 DNA: TGCGCCAGCAGCTTGAGAGTGGGGGCAACAGATACGCAGTATTTT; CDR3 protein: CASSLRVGATDTQYF
J gene: TRBJ1-4; D gene: TRBD1; clone size: NA; V gene: TRBV2; CDR3 DNA: TGTGCCAGCAGTGTGCAGGGGACAGGGGACGAAAAACTGTTTTTT; CDR3 protein: CASSVQGTGDEKLFF
J gene: TRBJ1-1; D gene: NA; clone size: NA; V gene: TRBV12-3/TRBV12-4; CDR3 DNA: TGTGCCAGCAGACGAGGAACTGAAGCTTTCTTT; CDR3 protein: CASRRGTEAFF